This TCR beta chain was identified in a study of long-term antiretroviral therapy in people with HIV. Researchers ran immunoSEQ v3.0 at survey level. Using immunoSEQ multiplex PCR, the repertoire was profiled, and TCRdb retains in-frame clones only, with some absent. The sample includes about 10,000 clones, approximately 80% of them seen just once. The CDR3 contains 15 residues. Germline-derived CDR1 and CDR2 are SEHNR and FQNEAQ (reference sequence). Trimming pared 5 bases from V and 7 bases from J, leaving 18 bases between. Sequences were derived from unsorted PBMCs, sampled 0.7 years after starting antiretroviral therapy. This clonotype was obtained from a man in his forties with HIV. The rearrangement joins TRBV7-9 to TRBJ2-1, with a possible D match to TRBD1 (6 bases). The CDR3 nucleotides are TGTGCCAGCAGCGACCCCAAGGCTAGGGGGAATGAGCAGTTCTTC. Amino acids: CASSDPKARGNEQFF.